This TCR beta chain comes out of a study of molecular identifiers for immune sequencing clone quantification. The CDR3 consists of 12 residues. The V end lost 4 bases, the J end lost 0 bases, and 4 bases lay between the germline ends. The germline CDR1 and CDR2 sequences are MNHEY and SVGAGI. From the PCR reads, TCRdb called clonotypes with MiXCR, one entry per CDR3 protein. The sample contains about 63,000 distinct CDR3 sequences, about a fifth of which appear only once. Sequencing used naive CD8+ T cells from blood, with Jurkat cell RNA spiked in. Indicated subset: FACS-sorted CD8+CD4-CCR7+CD45RA+ naive T cells. This chain uses TRBV6-5 with TRBJ2-7; D not certain. The source of this sequence is a human donor in good health. Some libraries in this study had Jurkat cell RNA spiked in. The DNA of the CDR3 is TGTGCCAGCAGTTTCCGCTCCTACGAGCAGTACTTC. Translating it yields CASSFRSYEQYF.